The clone carrying this T cell receptor beta chain was recorded only once. This specimen belongs to a study of blood T cell repertoires in COVID-19. Trimming removed 3 bases from V and 5 bases from J; junction bases left unmatched: 8. Germline V gene lookup returns CDR1 SGHVS and CDR2 FQNEAQ. This CDR3 is 15 amino acids long. Clones were read by immunoSEQ multiplex PCR, and TCRdb kept only the in-frame ones, dropping some. The sample holds more than 250,000 clones, approximately 91% seen once. The source is a human donor in a cohort sampled during active COVID-19. The chain carries TRBV7-8 and TRBJ1-1, with 8 bases matching TRBD1. Source material: peripheral blood. The CDR3 loop is CASSFDQGAGTEAFF. The CDR3 DNA is TGTGCCAGCAGCTTTGACCAGGGGGCTGGAACTGAAGCTTTCTTT.